This passage covers 2 T cell receptor beta chains from one sample sequenced in a study of CD8 T cells in Susac syndrome. The RNA input was roughly 0.45 to 1 ug, and it was reverse transcribed with random hexamers. TCRdb reprocessed the immunoSEQ multiplex PCR reads with MiXCR, giving one entry per CDR3 protein. The repertoire holds around 270,000 distinct CDR3 sequences, around 89% seen once, with approximately 0.18% in the top ten. The material sequenced was CD8+ T cells from PBMCs. Every receptor here comes from a human donor with multiple sclerosis.

This clonotype has only one observation. The chain carries TRBV30 and TRBJ1-1; no clear D gene. Germline V gives CDR1 GTSNPN, CDR2 SVGIG (reference sequence). The germline V and J ends were trimmed by 1 base and 6 bases, with 6 bases remaining between them. The length of the CDR3 is 11 residues. For the CDR3, the DNA is TGTGCCTGGAGTGGGGCACCTGAAGCTTTCTTT. Translating gives CAWSGAPEAFF.

The chain uses TRBV6-1 and TRBJ2-1; D ambiguous. Germline CDR1 is MNHNS and CDR2 is SASEGT. Trimming cost V 0 bases and J 10 bases, with 13 bases left between them. The CDR3 runs 14 residues. The CDR3 is CASSEAAPYTEQFF. The DNA of the CDR3 is TGTGCCAGCAGTGAAGCAGCCCCTTATACCGAGCAGTTCTTC.